Described below is a single TCR beta chain sequence and its context. This clone's antigen is unknown. No base quality values were provided; no much bigger clone lies one nucleotide off. These data belong to a study of blood T cell repertoires in COVID-19 (dated by TCRdb to 2020 to 2021). In terms of the full investigation: Collaborator samples came from the United States, Italy and Spain and covered acute and convalescent phases of COVID-19. The prospective study material was composed of cDNA or gDNA derived from T cells, B-cell-depleted T cells, or PBMCs. Deeply sampled blood TCRbeta repertoires from subjects exposed to, actively infected with, or recovered from COVID-19 were included in the dataset. The repertoires were released in a freely available public database meant as a resource for research on the immune response to SARS-CoV-2. The samples were drawn from the first 160 participants of the ongoing ImmuneRACE study and from more than 1,000 subjects provided by 6 global collaborators. Nearly every sample came with metadata listing a de-identified subject ID, COVID-19 status, age in years and sex. HLA class I and class II types, where available, came from metadata supplied by the sample provider rather than from assay-based typing.

TCRbeta CDR3 regions were amplified from genomic DNA using the immunoSEQ Assay, a bias-controlled multiplex PCR. For the original study's pipeline: The number of nucleated cells in each sample was estimated by amplification of reference gene primers within the assay. To quantify the absolute abundance of each unique TCRbeta CDR3 rearrangement, sequence reads were collapsed and filtered. For each sample, productive Simpson clonality was calculated as the square root of Simpson's diversity index across productive rearrangements. TCRdb's version of the immuneACCESS table is confined to in-frame rearrangements and falls short of the full clone set. An unresolved V gene accounts for under half of the shortfall where checked; the remainder is of unknown origin. V and J calls and clone size are as listed in that table; D and trimming were resolved from the DNA. This sample has 130,000 to 150,000 clones in its table, and 70% to 80% of those were observed once. The ten most abundant clones make up roughly 3.5% of the sample.

CDR1 and CDR2 were assigned from the germline V gene (reference sequence) as LNHDA and SQIVND. Trimming removed 4 bases from V and 6 bases from J; the gene matches leave 8 bases unexplained. CDR3 length: 14 amino acids, cysteine to phenylalanine. Kept here is only the CDR3 DNA, which spans 42 bases and is read in frame from base 1. Summary of the overall study and its limitations: How much clinical and demographic metadata was included differed by source and by participant, and the metadata was provided uncurated.

Each collaborating institution followed its own protocols to collect whole blood in K2EDTA tubes. For TCRbeta analysis, collaborators shipped samples as frozen whole blood, isolated PBMCs, or DNA extracted from either of those sample types. Sequencing input: peripheral blood. The sequence derives from a man aged 60 to 75 with acute or convalescent COVID-19. This sequence uses TRBV19 and TRBJ1-1, and 7 junctional nucleotides match TRBD1. The sequenced DNA is TGTGCCAGTAGTACCTACAGGGGCGGGCCTGAAGCTTTCTTT. It encodes CASSTYRGGPEAFF.